This entry lists 16 T cell receptor beta chains sequenced from one sample in a study of T cells in Graves' hyperthyroidism and ophthalmopathy. Regions amplified from RNA transcripts were the TCR beta CDR3 regions. First-round RT-PCR with HTBI primers amplified the TCR CDR3 region. Using its own MiXCR run on the multiplex PCR reads, TCRdb lists one record per CDR3 protein. There are 220,000 or so distinct CDR3 sequences in the sample; less than 20% occur only once, and 25% to 30% lies in the top ten. Sequencing input: blood. These receptors were collected from a woman aged 18 to 35 with Graves' ophthalmopathy.

Ten or more counts support this clonotype. The chain couples TRBV7-9 to TRBJ1-3; D gene uncertain. Trimming shortened V by 1 base and J by 0 bases, and 7 bases separated the two germline ends. This CDR3 has 15 amino acids. Germline CDR1 is SEHNR and CDR2 is FQNEAQ (reference sequence). The CDR3 spells CASSLVSPSGNTIYF. CDR3 sequence (DNA): TGTGCCAGCAGCTTAGTCTCGCCCTCTGGAAACACCATATATTTT.

This clonotype was found many times. V and J are TRBV28 and TRBJ1-2, with TRBD1 matching 7 bases. This CDR3 is built from 17 residues. Germline V gene lookup returns CDR1 MDHEN and CDR2 SYDVKM. Trimming at V came to 6 bases and at J to 4 bases, leaving 17 bases not matched to a gene. The CDR3 protein is CASRKDRANKISYGYTF. CDR3 DNA sequence: TGTGCCAGCAGGAAAGACAGGGCCAACAAAATAAGCTATGGCTACACCTTC.

This clonotype was seen repeatedly, ten times or more. This chain links TRBV19 with TRBJ2-3; D could derive from TRBD1 or TRBD2 (5 bases each). CDR1 and CDR2 from the germline V gene are LNHDA and SQIVND (reference sequence). The CDR3 covers 15 residues. V was pared by 5 bases and J by 2 bases, with 14 bases between. The CDR3 spells CASSPPGTLTDTQYF. DNA for the CDR3: TGTGCCAGTAGTCCCCCCGGGACGCTCACAGATACGCAGTATTTT.

The genes are TRBV7-2 and TRBJ2-3, with D maybe TRBD2 (5 bases). V lost 0 bases, J lost 4 bases, and 8 bases lay in between. The CDR3 runs 14 residues. Germline V gives CDR1 SGHTA, CDR2 FQGNSA. CDR3: CASSLASGSDTQYF. In DNA, the CDR3 is TGTGCCAGCAGCTTAGCGTCGGGGTCAGATACGCAGTATTTT. Complete variable domain (other parts from reference TRBV7-2 and TRBJ2-3): GAGVSQSPSNKVTEKGKDVELRCDPISGHTALYWYRQSLGQGLEFLIYFQGNSAPDKSGLPSDRFSAERTGGSVSTLTIQRTQQEDSAVYLCASSLASGSDTQYFGPGTRLTVL.

This clonotype was seen ten or more times. The V call is TRBV7-9, the J call TRBJ2-1; the D gene is possibly TRBD2 (6 bases). CDR1 is SEHNR and CDR2 is FQNEAQ in the germline V gene (reference sequence). The length of the CDR3 is 19 residues. V was clipped by 1 base and J by 8 bases, with 27 bases between them. For the CDR3, the DNA is TGTGCCAGCAGCTTAGTCTCTATGCGGGACTCAAAGGAGAGATATGAGCAGTTCTTC. It translates to CASSLVSMRDSKERYEQFF.

This clonotype occurred many times. The chain employs TRBV2 and TRBJ1-1, with a possible D match to TRBD1 (6 bases). CDR1 and CDR2 from the germline V gene are SNHLY and FYNNEI. The V end lost 4 bases, the J end lost 0 bases, and 24 bases lay between the germline ends. This CDR3 region has 19 residues. CDR3 sequence reads: CASSVGGDRTEPLNTEAFF. The CDR3 DNA is TGTGCCAGCAGTGTTGGGGGGGACCGGACAGAACCCTTGAACACTGAAGCTTTCTTT.

The sample holds a few counts of this clonotype. This sequence joins TRBV7-3 and TRBJ2-3; no clear D. This CDR3 spans 13 amino acids. Germline-derived CDR1 and CDR2 are SGHTA and FQGTGA. Trimming took 5 bases from V and 2 from J, leaving 8 bases between them. The CDR3 sequence: CASSPLYTDTQYF. CDR3 DNA: TGTGCCAGCAGCCCGCTCTACACAGATACGCAGTATTTT.

Ten or more counts support this clonotype. J is TRBJ2-1 and V is TRBV15, with a weak D call TRBD2 (7 bases). The CDR3 has 16 amino acids. Trimming took 0 bases from V and 7 from J, leaving 16 bases between them. Germline V gives CDR1 LNHNV, CDR2 YYDKDF (reference sequence). Here the CDR3 reads CATSRDYAGAGNEQFF. Here the CDR3 DNA reads TGTGCCACCAGCAGAGATTATGCGGGGGCGGGGAATGAGCAGTTCTTC.

This clonotype has at least ten counts. The V call is TRBV14, the J call TRBJ1-1; D call uncertain. The V end was cut by 0 bases, the J end by 3 bases, with 5 bases between. The CDR3 runs 13 residues. Germline assignment: CDR1 SGHDN and CDR2 FVKESK. The CDR3 DNA reads TGTGCCAGCAGCCAAGATCATTACACTGAAGCTTTCTTT. Protein sequence: CASSQDHYTEAFF.

This clonotype was seen repeatedly, ten times or more. The rearrangement links TRBV28 to TRBJ1-6; a weak D match, TRBD1 (5 bases). Trimming cost V 5 bases and J 7 bases, with 12 bases left between them. Germline CDR1 is MDHEN and CDR2 is SYDVKM. This CDR3 spans 14 amino acids. This CDR3 reads CASSQLRDNSPLHF. The CDR3 bases are TGTGCCAGCAGTCAACTCAGGGACAATTCACCCCTCCACTTT.

Many counts were recorded for this clonotype. The V gene is TRBV5-1, the J gene TRBJ2-7; 14 nucleotides agree with TRBD2. J gave up 0 bases and V 4 bases, and 9 bases lay outside the gene matches. Germline assignment: CDR1 SGHRS and CDR2 YFSETQ. The CDR3 is made up of 18 amino acids. CDR3 nucleotides: TGCGCCAGCAGCATGGGGGGACTAGCGGGAGCAGGCTCCTACGAGCAGTACTTC. Its protein is CASSMGGLAGAGSYEQYF. Looking up the rest from reference TRBV5-1 and TRBJ2-7 gives the full variable domain: KAGVTQTPRYLIKTRGQQVTLSCSPISGHRSVSWYQQTPGQGLQFLFEYFSETQRNKGNFPGRFSGRQFSNSRSEMNVSTLELGDSALYLCASSMGGLAGAGSYEQYFGPGTRLTVT.

This clonotype was recorded at least ten times. The CDR3 coding sequence is TGTGCCACCAGCACCCGGGTGCAGGGTCGGTATGAGCAGTTCTTC. Its translation is CATSTRVQGRYEQFF. The chain couples TRBV15 to TRBJ2-1, with D maybe TRBD1 (5 bases). V was shortened by 4 bases and J by 8 bases, with 18 bases between the two germline ends. The CDR3 covers 15 residues. The germline V gene encodes CDR1 LNHNV and CDR2 YYDKDF (reference sequence).

The sample holds a few counts of this clonotype. This rearrangement joins TRBV9 to TRBJ2-3; D ambiguous. The V gene's germline CDR1 is SGDLS and CDR2 YYNGEE. This CDR3 is 15 amino acids long. Trimming took off 0 bases at V and 2 bases at J, with 10 bases between the two ends. The CDR3 sequence is CASSVDPRNTDTQYF. The DNA for the CDR3 is TGTGCCAGCAGCGTAGACCCGCGCAACACAGATACGCAGTATTTT.

This clonotype was seen many times. The genes are TRBV5-1 and TRBJ2-1; TRBD2 agrees at 13 bases. This CDR3 has 15 residues. Trimming took 0 bases from V and 10 from J; bases not matched to a gene: 4. Germline V gene sequence: CDR1 SGHRS, CDR2 YFSETQ. CDR3 loop: CASSLELAGGGEQFF. In DNA, the CDR3 is TGCGCCAGCAGCTTGGAACTAGCGGGAGGGGGAGAGCAGTTCTTC. The full variable domain, with the rest looked up from reference TRBV5-1 and TRBJ2-1, is KAGVTQTPRYLIKTRGQQVTLSCSPISGHRSVSWYQQTPGQGLQFLFEYFSETQRNKGNFPGRFSGRQFSNSRSEMNVSTLELGDSALYLCASSLELAGGGEQFFGPGTRLTVL.

This clonotype was counted many times. The chain uses TRBV20-1 and TRBJ1-1; no reliable D call. The CDR3 covers 17 residues. Trimming stripped 3 bases from V and 5 bases from J, with 25 bases between. Looked up from germline, CDR1 is DFQATT and CDR2 is SNEGSKA (reference sequence). The CDR3, as DNA: TGCAGTGCTAGTCACCGCTACCGGGCGTTCGGATGGACTGAAGCTTTCTTT. As protein: CSASHRYRAFGWTEAFF.

This clonotype has at least ten counts. The chain employs TRBV6-1 and TRBJ2-3, with 8 bases aligning to TRBD2. V trimming: 4 bases; J trimming: 4 bases; junction bases outside the gene matches: 7. CDR1 and CDR2 (germline): MNHNS, SASEGT. The CDR3 covers 15 residues. CDR3 loop: CASSAGTRGSDTQYF. The CDR3 DNA is TGTGCCAGCAGTGCCGGGACTAGGGGATCAGATACGCAGTATTTT.